The clone carrying this T cell receptor beta chain was seen a handful of times. Using its own MiXCR run on the 5' RACE reads, TCRdb lists one record per CDR3 protein. The sample lists approximately 50,000 distinct CDR3 sequences, roughly 7.4% occurring once. Trimming removed 4 bases at V and 2 bases at J, with 9 bases between. The germline gives CDR1 DFQATT, CDR2 SNEGSKA (reference sequence). This CDR3 has 13 residues. Time point specified: blood at routine non-recurrence follow-up after resection. Whole RNA was taken from tumor, nontumor lung or frozen PBMC; it was then sequenced unsorted. This specimen belongs to a study of spatial heterogeneity in lung cancer.

The chain combines TRBV20-1 with TRBJ1-3; D is undetermined. The sequences come from PBMCs, collected at follow-up. The clonotype was recovered from a female donor with early-stage non-small cell lung cancer. CDR3 sequence: CSAMGRTGNTIYF. The CDR3 DNA follows: TGCAGTGCTATGGGCAGAACTGGAAACACCATATATTTT.